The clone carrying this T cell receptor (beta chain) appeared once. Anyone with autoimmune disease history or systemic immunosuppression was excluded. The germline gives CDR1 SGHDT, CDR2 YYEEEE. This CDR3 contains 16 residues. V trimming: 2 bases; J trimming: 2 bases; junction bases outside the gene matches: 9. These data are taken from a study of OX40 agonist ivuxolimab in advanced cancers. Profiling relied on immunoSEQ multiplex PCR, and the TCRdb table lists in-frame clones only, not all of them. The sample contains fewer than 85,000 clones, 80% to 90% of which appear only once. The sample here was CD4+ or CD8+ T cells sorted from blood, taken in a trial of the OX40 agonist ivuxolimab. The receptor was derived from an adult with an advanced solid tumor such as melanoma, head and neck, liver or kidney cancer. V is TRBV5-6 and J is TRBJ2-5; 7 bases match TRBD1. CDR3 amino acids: CASSLPDRRGQETQYF. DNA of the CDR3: TGTGCCAGCAGCTTACCGGACAGGAGAGGGCAAGAGACCCAGTACTTC.